The 17 T cell receptor beta chains below come from one sample, sequenced in a study of blood T cell repertoires in COVID-19. Clones were read by immunoSEQ multiplex PCR, and TCRdb kept only the in-frame ones, dropping some. This table has some 81,000 clones, 80% to 95% appearing once. The sample consisted of peripheral blood. The receptors derive from a woman between 50 and 59 years old in a cohort sampled during active COVID-19.

This sequence joins TRBV3-1 (or the pseudogene TRBV3-2) and TRBJ1-1; 8 bases match TRBD1. This CDR3 comprises 15 residues. Germline V lookup: CDR1 LGHDT, CDR2 YNNKEL (reference sequence). The junction had 4 bases not matched to a gene; V was cut back by 3 bases and J by 1 base. Written as DNA, the CDR3 is TGTGCCAGCAGCCATAGAGGGACAGGGAACACTGAAGCTTTCTTT. Translation gives CASSHRGTGNTEAFF.

The V gene is TRBV11-3, the J gene TRBJ1-2, with a possible D match to TRBD1 (6 bases). Germline loops: CDR1 SGHNT, CDR2 YENEEA. This CDR3 is built from 10 residues. V was cut by 8 bases and J by 10 bases, with 11 bases left in between. DNA for the CDR3: TGTGCCAGCCCCCAGGGGAACTACACCTTC. Translation: CASPQGNYTF.

The genes are TRBV7-8 and TRBJ2-7; 7 bases line up with TRBD1. Germline CDR1 and CDR2: SGHVS and FQNEAQ. The CDR3 totals 17 residues. The ends lost 3 bases at V and 3 bases at J; junction bases unmatched: 14. CDR3 DNA: TGTGCCAGCAGCTTCGAGGGAAAGGGGGCGATCATCTACGAGCAGTACTTC. This translates into CASSFEGKGAIIYEQYF.

This chain uses TRBV30 with TRBJ2-3; 9 nucleotides match TRBD2. With 4 bases clipped from V and 8 bases from J, the junction kept 16 bases outside the gene matches. The germline CDR1 and CDR2 sequences are GTSNPN and SVGIG (reference sequence). The CDR3 loop spans 16 amino acids. The CDR3 DNA reads as TGTGCCTGGACCTCATGGGCAGCGGGAGGTCGGGGTACGCAGTATTTT. Translating it yields CAWTSWAAGGRGTQYF.

The V and J genes are TRBV4-1 and TRBJ2-3, with 11 bases lining up with TRBD2. The CDR3 sequence is 17 residues long. CDR1 MGHRA and CDR2 YSYEKL come from the germline V gene. J was trimmed by 3 bases and V by 0 bases; bases with no gene match: 5. The CDR3 DNA follows: TGCGCCAGCAGCCAAGAGGTAGCGGGAGGGAGAACAGATACGCAGTATTTT. This sequence encodes CASSQEVAGGRTDTQYF.

V gene TRBV25-1 combines with J gene TRBJ2-1, with TRBD1 as a possible D gene (6 bases). Looked up from germline, CDR1 is MGHDK and CDR2 is SYGVNS. V was shortened by 3 bases and J by 5 bases, with 14 bases between the two germline ends. This CDR3 region has 15 residues. In DNA form, the CDR3 reads TGTGCCAGCAGTGATCCCGGGACACCTAACAATGAGCAGTTCTTC. Its protein product is CASSDPGTPNNEQFF.

V gene TRBV9 combines with J gene TRBJ2-2; 9 bases agree with TRBD1. Germline CDR1 reads SGDLS; CDR2 reads YYNGEE. V trimming: 4 bases; J trimming: 5 bases; junction bases outside the gene matches: 6. CDR3 length: 15 residues. The CDR3 region is CASSKTGGRTGELFF. CDR3 nucleotide sequence: TGTGCCAGCAGCAAAACAGGGGGCAGAACCGGGGAGCTGTTTTTT.

The V and J genes are TRBV6-5 and TRBJ2-7; 9 bases are a match to TRBD1. Germline CDR1 reads MNHEY; CDR2 reads SVGAGI. The CDR3 length is 15 residues. Germline trimming cut 2 bases from V and 2 bases from J; bases unmatched to any gene: 4. The CDR3 loop is CASSYGQGRPYEQYF. Written as DNA, the CDR3 is TGTGCCAGCAGTTACGGACAGGGGCGGCCCTACGAGCAGTACTTC.

This chain uses TRBV7-6 with TRBJ2-3; a possible D gene is TRBD2 (5 bases). The germline gives CDR1 SGHVS, CDR2 FNYEAQ. Trimming shortened V by 0 bases and J by 4 bases, and 23 bases separated the two germline ends. The CDR3 runs 19 residues. CDR3 DNA sequence: TGTGCCAGCAGCTTAGCGCTAGGTCCGTCTACCCTCGGGGCAGATACGCAGTATTTT. Translated: CASSLALGPSTLGADTQYF.

The chain has TRBV28 and TRBJ1-1, with unresolved D. The V and J ends lost 3 bases and 4 bases respectively, with 9 bases between them. The CDR3 length is 13 residues. The germline gives CDR1 MDHEN, CDR2 SYDVKM. CDR3 bases: TGTGCCAGCAGTTTGGGAGGGAGCACTGAAGCTTTCTTT. This gives the protein CASSLGGSTEAFF.

The V gene is TRBV6-5, the J gene TRBJ2-5, with D possibly TRBD2 on 5 matching bases. V was clipped by 9 bases and J by 2 bases, with 13 bases between them. Germline V gene data show CDR1 as MNHEY and CDR2 as SVGAGI. The CDR3 is 13 amino acids. The DNA for the CDR3 is TGTGCCAGTCCGGGGTCATTTCAAGAGACCCAGTACTTC. Translated: CASPGSFQETQYF.

The genes are TRBV28 and TRBJ2-3; D is unclear. The CDR3 runs to 16 residues. Germline assignment: CDR1 MDHEN and CDR2 SYDVKM. Trimming shortened V by 2 bases and J by 3 bases, and 15 bases separated the two germline ends. CDR3 DNA sequence: TGTGCCAGCAGTTTAGGAAAGCAGGATGAAACAGATACGCAGTATTTT. Protein sequence: CASSLGKQDETDTQYF. Complete variable domain (other parts from reference TRBV28 and TRBJ2-3): DVKVTQSSRYLVKRTGEKVFLECVQDMDHENMFWYRQDPGLGLRLIYFSYDVKMKEKGDIPEGYSVSREKKERFSLILESASTNQTSMYLCASSLGKQDETDTQYFGPGTRLTVL.

The chain carries TRBV3-1 (or the pseudogene TRBV3-2) and TRBJ1-2; TRBD1 agrees at 7 bases. Looked up from germline, CDR1 is LGHDT and CDR2 is YNNKEL (reference sequence). The V gene end was trimmed by 1 base and the J gene end by 4 bases; junction bases not matched to a gene: 9. This CDR3 has 16 amino acids. The CDR3, as DNA: TGTGCCAGCAGCCAAGTGGGGGGCAGGGGGACCTATGGCTACACCTTC. Translated, it gives CASSQVGGRGTYGYTF.

V gene TRBV6-6 combines with J gene TRBJ2-1, with D possibly matching TRBD2 (6 bases). This CDR3 region has 13 residues. From germline, CDR1 is MNHNY and CDR2 SVGAGI (reference sequence). Trimming shortened V by 5 bases and J by 8 bases, and 13 bases separated the two germline ends. CDR3 protein: CASSPRWGDEQFF. DNA for the CDR3: TGTGCCAGCAGTCCGCGATGGGGGGATGAGCAGTTCTTC.

The V and J genes are TRBV7-3 and TRBJ1-1, with D hard to call. V dropped 5 bases and J dropped 3 bases, with 16 bases sitting between them. The CDR3 runs to 15 residues. CDR1 SGHTA and CDR2 FQGTGA come from the germline V gene. The CDR3 is CASSPQPGLDTEAFF. In nucleotides, the CDR3 is TGTGCCAGCAGCCCTCAGCCGGGTCTCGACACTGAAGCTTTCTTT.

The chain has TRBV12-3 or TRBV12-4 and TRBJ2-3; TRBD1 is a possible D gene (6 bases). This CDR3 has 12 amino acids. V lost 10 bases and J lost 5, with 13 bases in between. CDR3 sequence reads: CATRQVLDTQYF. CDR3 sequence (DNA): TGTGCCACGCGACAGGTTTTAGATACGCAGTATTTT.

The chain combines TRBV5-4 with TRBJ2-2, with 9 nucleotides matching TRBD2. Unmatched junction bases numbered 7, after V lost 0 bases and J lost 7 bases. The CDR3 is 16 residues long. Germline-derived CDR1 and CDR2 are SGHNT and YYREEE (reference sequence). This chain's CDR3 is CASSLGGRGPGGELFF. The CDR3 nucleotides are TGTGCCAGCAGCTTGGGCGGGAGGGGGCCCGGCGGGGAGCTGTTTTTT.